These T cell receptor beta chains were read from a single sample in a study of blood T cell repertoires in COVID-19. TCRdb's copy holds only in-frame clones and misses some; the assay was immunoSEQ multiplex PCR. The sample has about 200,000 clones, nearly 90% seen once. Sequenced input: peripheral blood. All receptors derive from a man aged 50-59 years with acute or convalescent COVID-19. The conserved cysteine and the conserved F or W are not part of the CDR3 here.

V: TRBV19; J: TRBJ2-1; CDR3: ASSTGQGGAYNEQF
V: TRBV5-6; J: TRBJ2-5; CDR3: ASSLLQGGETQY
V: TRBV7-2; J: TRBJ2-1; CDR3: ASSISLAGGGYEQF
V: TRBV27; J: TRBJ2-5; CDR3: ASSLRQQETQY
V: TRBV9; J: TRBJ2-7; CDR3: ASSVGLADTYEQY
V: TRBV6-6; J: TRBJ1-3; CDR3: ASSRQGSGNTIY
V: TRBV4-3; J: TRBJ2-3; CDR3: ASSQDPSGGARGTQY
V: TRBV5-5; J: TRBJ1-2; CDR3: ASSLSAGDNYGYT
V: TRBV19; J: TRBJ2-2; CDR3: ASSSPAGATGELF
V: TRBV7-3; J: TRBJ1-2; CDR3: ASSREGLSGGYT
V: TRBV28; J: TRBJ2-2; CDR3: ASSLGGLAGTGELF
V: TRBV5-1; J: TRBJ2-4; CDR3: ASSLGLRGGIQY
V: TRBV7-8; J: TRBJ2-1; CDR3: ASSLVLYRQGERGAEQF